The 29 T cell receptor beta chains given below trace back to one sample, sequenced in a study of OX40 agonist ivuxolimab in advanced cancers. Libraries were prepared by immunoSEQ multiplex PCR; TCRdb keeps only in-frame clonotypes and omits some of them. The sample shows 57,000 or so clones, about 90% of them seen only once. Sequences were derived from CD4+ or CD8+ T cells sorted from blood, sampled in a trial of the OX40 agonist ivuxolimab. The receptor set was obtained from an adult with an advanced solid tumor such as melanoma, head and neck, liver or kidney cancer.

The CDR3: CASSPRSNSPLHF. The CDR3 nucleotides read TGTGCCAGCAGCCCGAGATCGAATTCACCCCTCCACTTT. The chain carries TRBV7-2 and TRBJ1-6; unclear D gene. The CDR3 has 13 amino acids. The germline CDR1 and CDR2 sequences are SGHTA and FQGNSA. Trimming cost V 5 bases and J 7 bases, with 9 bases left between them.

V is TRBV5-1 and J is TRBJ1-1, with D unresolved. In germline, CDR1 is SGHRS, CDR2 YFSETQ. Deletions cut 0 bases from V and 3 bases from J, with 6 bases between. CDR3 length: 13 amino acids. The CDR3 protein is CASSLVADTEAFF. The CDR3 nucleotides read TGCGCCAGCAGCTTGGTTGCGGACACTGAAGCTTTCTTT.

The genes are TRBV11-3 and TRBJ2-7; no clear D gene. V shed 4 bases and J shed 3 bases, with 13 bases lying between them. Germline V lookup: CDR1 SGHNT, CDR2 YENEEA. There are 14 residues in the CDR3. CDR3 residues: CASSSYVRNYEQYF. The CDR3 region has the DNA TGTGCCAGCAGCTCATATGTACGTAACTACGAGCAGTACTTC.

The chain carries TRBV7-2 and TRBJ1-4; D unclear. From germline, CDR1 is SGHTA and CDR2 FQGNSA. This CDR3 has 16 residues. V gave up 1 base and J gave up 2 bases, with 11 bases separating them. In DNA form, the CDR3 reads TGTGCCAGCAGCTTAGGTGCGAGCTGGACTAATGAAAAACTGTTTTTT. As protein: CASSLGASWTNEKLFF.

The chain uses TRBV19 and TRBJ2-3; 7 bases map to TRBD1. The germline gives CDR1 LNHDA, CDR2 SQIVND (reference sequence). The V gene end was trimmed by 6 bases and the J gene end by 2 bases; junction bases not matched to a gene: 5. This CDR3 spans 14 amino acids. The DNA for the CDR3 is TGTGCCAGTAGGGGGACAGCTTTCACAGATACGCAGTATTTT. Translated, it gives CASRGTAFTDTQYF.

The chain employs TRBV4-3 and TRBJ2-5; D might be TRBD2 (5 bases). CDR3 length: 15 residues. Per the germline V gene, CDR1 is LGHNA and CDR2 is YSLEER. Trimming cost V 3 bases and J 5 bases, with 16 bases left between them. The CDR3 region has the DNA TGCGCCAGCAGCCAGGCTGGCGGAGGCAGCGAGACCCAGTACTTC. This codes for CASSQAGGGSETQYF.

This chain links TRBV5-4 with TRBJ2-3; 7 nucleotides align to TRBD2. The CDR3 runs 16 residues. J gave up 0 bases and V 4 bases, and 8 bases lay outside the gene matches. Germline-derived CDR1 and CDR2 are SGHNT and YYREEE (reference sequence). In DNA, the CDR3 is TGTGCCAGCAGCCCAAGCGGGACCCGTAGCACAGATACGCAGTATTTT. It encodes CASSPSGTRSTDTQYF.

V is TRBV15 and J is TRBJ1-2; 8 bases match TRBD1. Germline V gene sequence: CDR1 LNHNV, CDR2 YYDKDF (reference sequence). With V trimmed by 5 bases and J by 3 bases, 5 bases remained unmatched. This CDR3 contains 14 residues. The CDR3 here is CATSGGQGYYGYTF. The DNA of the CDR3 is TGTGCCACCAGCGGCGGACAGGGATACTATGGCTACACCTTC.

This chain joins TRBV6-1 and TRBJ2-7, with a weak D call TRBD1 (5 bases). The ends were cut back, 5 bases at V and 3 bases at J, with 14 bases in the middle. CDR3 length equals 14 residues. Germline CDR1 and CDR2: MNHNS and SASEGT. CDR3: CASSWGGEGYEQYF. The DNA for the CDR3 is TGTGCCAGCAGTTGGGGCGGAGAAGGCTACGAGCAGTACTTC.

The genes are TRBV7-2 and TRBJ2-5; D ambiguous. The germline V and J ends were trimmed by 2 bases and 5 bases, with 9 bases remaining between them. The CDR3 length is 13 residues. Germline V CDR1 and CDR2: SGHTA, FQGNSA. Here the CDR3 reads CASSLLLSETQYF. The CDR3 DNA sequence: TGTGCCAGCAGCTTACTCCTTAGCGAGACCCAGTACTTC.

This clone was counted between two and nine times. The CDR3, as DNA: TGTGCCAGTAGTATAGTGGGCAAGGTCGGTTCGGCCCAGCATTTT. Translating gives CASSIVGKVGSAQHF. V gene TRBV19 combines with J gene TRBJ1-5; D is unresolved. Germline CDR1 is LNHDA and CDR2 is SQIVND (reference sequence). The CDR3 is made up of 15 amino acids. V was shortened by 1 base and J by 11 bases, with 18 bases between the two germline ends.

This chain uses TRBV10-1 with TRBJ2-1, with D perhaps TRBD1 (5 bases). V gave up 0 bases and J gave up 2 bases, with 17 bases separating them. The germline gives CDR1 WNHNN, CDR2 SYGVQD (reference sequence). The CDR3 consists of 18 residues. The CDR3 here is CASSESTGSGSPYNEQFF. For the CDR3, the DNA is TGCGCCAGCAGTGAGTCAACGGGTTCAGGGTCCCCCTACAATGAGCAGTTCTTC.

The J gene is TRBJ2-7, the V gene TRBV7-2; the D gene is possibly TRBD2 (5 bases). V lost 1 base and J lost 2, with 15 bases in between. Germline loops: CDR1 SGHTA, CDR2 FQGNSA. This CDR3 contains 16 residues. This chain's CDR3 is CASSLGPPGMPYEQYF. The DNA for the CDR3 is TGTGCCAGCAGCTTAGGTCCCCCGGGGATGCCCTACGAGCAGTACTTC.

The V call is TRBV6-5, the J call TRBJ2-7; 13 nucleotides line up with TRBD2. CDR3 length: 14 amino acids. V lost 6 bases to trimming and J lost 6 bases; unmatched junction nucleotides: 5. Germline lookup yields CDR1 MNHEY and CDR2 SVGAGI. The CDR3 nucleotides read TGTGCCAGCAGACAAGGACTAGCGGGAGCCGAGCAGTACTTC. It yields the protein CASRQGLAGAEQYF.

The CDR3 sequence is CASINRWGLGQPQHF. The DNA for the CDR3 is TGTGCCAGCATCAATCGGTGGGGCTTGGGTCAGCCCCAGCATTTT. This chain links TRBV27 with TRBJ1-5, with a possible D match to TRBD1 (5 bases). The CDR3 runs to 15 residues. The germline gives CDR1 MNHEY, CDR2 SMNVEV (reference sequence). Deletions cut 7 bases from V and 6 bases from J, with 19 bases between.

The chain couples TRBV15 to TRBJ2-2; no reliable D call. Germline V gene lookup returns CDR1 LNHNV and CDR2 YYDKDF (reference sequence). Trimming shortened V by 1 base and J by 4 bases, and 13 bases separated the two germline ends. The CDR3 totals 16 residues. CDR3 residues: CATSRGSLVPTGELFF. CDR3 sequence (DNA): TGTGCCACCAGCAGAGGTAGTCTAGTCCCCACCGGGGAGCTGTTTTTT.

Regarding this clone: At one boundary the junction diverges from the germline segment, which might be a read error. The sample holds other DNA sequences that translate to the same CDR3. The chain recombines TRBV27 with TRBJ1-2; D is undetermined. The CDR3 is 15 amino acids. CDR1 is MNHEY, CDR2 SMNVEV, per germline (reference sequence). CDR3 residues: CASSLSPARGYGYTF. The CDR3 DNA reads as TGTGCTAGCAGTCTGAGTCCGGCCCGGGGCTATGGCTACACCTTC.

The chain combines TRBV6-5 with TRBJ1-6; D uncertain. V gave up 5 bases and J gave up 5 bases, with 4 bases separating them. CDR1 is MNHEY and CDR2 is SVGAGI in the germline V gene. The CDR3 loop spans 12 amino acids. CDR3 nucleotides: TGTGCCAGCAGTAACGATAATTCACCCCTCCACTTT. Its translation: CASSNDNSPLHF.

This chain links TRBV12-2 with TRBJ1-1; the DNA was not used to check the table's D call, TRBD1. TRBV12-2 is shown as a pseudogene. CDR3 length: 13 residues. The DNA for the CDR3 is TGTGCAAGTCGCTCGACAGGGCGGACTGAAGCTTTCTTT. Translating gives CASRSTGRTEAFF.

V gene TRBV5-6 combines with J gene TRBJ2-1; 9 nucleotides match TRBD1. This CDR3 region has 16 residues. Per germline, CDR1 SGHDT and CDR2 YYEEEE. Trimming cost V 2 bases and J 0 bases; bases outside gene matches: 3. The CDR3: CASSFSQGASYNEQFF. CDR3 DNA sequence: TGTGCCAGCAGCTTCTCACAGGGGGCCTCCTACAATGAGCAGTTCTTC.

The V gene is TRBV5-1, the J gene TRBJ2-5; 9 bases are shared with TRBD1. The V segment lost 4 bases and the J segment 5 bases; nucleotides outside the gene matches: 9. Germline V gives CDR1 SGHRS, CDR2 YFSETQ. This CDR3 is built from 15 residues. This CDR3 is CASSPEQGAWETQYF. The CDR3 nucleotides read TGCGCCAGCAGCCCGGAACAGGGGGCTTGGGAGACCCAGTACTTC.

CDR3 loop: CASSPAGGPYEQYF. The CDR3, as DNA: TGTGCCAGCAGTCCTGCGGGAGGCCCCTACGAGCAGTACTTC. J is TRBJ2-7 and V is TRBV13, with TRBD2 matching 8 bases. The CDR3 loop spans 14 amino acids. V dropped 6 bases and J dropped 2; count of bases not matched to a gene: 6. Germline-derived CDR1 and CDR2 are PRHDT and FYEKMQ (reference sequence).

The chain links TRBV4-2 to TRBJ2-5; TRBD2 agrees at 10 bases. Germline CDR1 LGHNA, CDR2 YNFKEQ. CDR3 length equals 18 residues. V was clipped by 4 bases and J by 4 bases; unmatched bases: 15. The CDR3 bases are TGTGCCAGCAGCCCCTCGTCCCAAGCACTAGCGGGAATAGAGACCCAGTACTTC. Its protein product is CASSPSSQALAGIETQYF.

The chain recombines TRBV6-5 with TRBJ2-7; 9 nucleotides line up with TRBD1. The CDR3 sequence is 14 residues long. Losses at the gene ends were 7 bases for V and 0 bases for J; bases not matched to a gene: 4. Germline V gene lookup returns CDR1 MNHEY and CDR2 SVGAGI. DNA of the CDR3: TGTGCCAGCATTCGGGACAGGGCCTCCTACGAGCAGTACTTC. Protein product: CASIRDRASYEQYF.

This clone appeared a few times. The V and J genes are TRBV10-2 and TRBJ2-2; 8 nucleotides align to TRBD2. Germline CDR1 WSHSY, CDR2 SAAADI. Unmatched junction bases numbered 12, after V lost 0 bases and J lost 6 bases. The CDR3 has 18 residues. The CDR3 here is CASSESGRLAREAGELFF. The DNA for the CDR3 is TGCGCCAGCAGTGAGTCGGGGAGACTAGCGAGAGAGGCCGGGGAGCTGTTTTTT.

CDR3 residues: CASSKTGIDRPDTQYF. The CDR3 nucleotides are TGCGCCAGCAGCAAGACAGGGATAGATCGACCAGATACGCAGTATTTT. The chain couples TRBV5-1 to TRBJ2-3; 7 nucleotides align to TRBD1. The V gene end was trimmed by 4 bases and the J gene end by 4 bases; junction bases not matched to a gene: 12. The CDR3 is 16 amino acids. The germline V gene has CDR1 SGHRS and CDR2 YFSETQ.

On this clone: An end of the junction differs from the germline gene, which may be a read error. The chain is built from TRBV29-1 and TRBJ1-1; 9 nucleotides line up with TRBD1. The V gene's germline CDR1 is SQVTM and CDR2 ANQGSEA. The CDR3 has 13 amino acids. The CDR3 spells CSVLGQGNAEAFF. CDR3 in DNA: TGCAGCGTTTTAGGACAGGGGAACGCTGAAGCTTTCTTT.

The V gene is TRBV19, the J gene TRBJ2-1, with a tentative D call TRBD2 (6 bases). Germline CDR1 is LNHDA and CDR2 is SQIVND (reference sequence). Trimming stripped 7 bases from V and 7 bases from J, with 14 bases between. The CDR3 has 13 amino acids. CDR3 amino acids: CASTGGPRNEQFF. In DNA, the CDR3 is TGTGCCAGTACTGGAGGGCCACGGAATGAGCAGTTCTTC.

V usage is TRBV7-3 and J usage is TRBJ2-2, with 13 bases aligning to TRBD2. Germline CDR1 and CDR2: SGHTA and FQGTGA. Trimming cost V 5 bases and J 5 bases; bases outside gene matches: 2. The CDR3 covers 15 residues. The CDR3 nucleotides are TGTGCCAGCAGCCGGGGACTAGCGGGAACCGGGGAGCTGTTTTTT. Protein sequence: CASSRGLAGTGELFF.